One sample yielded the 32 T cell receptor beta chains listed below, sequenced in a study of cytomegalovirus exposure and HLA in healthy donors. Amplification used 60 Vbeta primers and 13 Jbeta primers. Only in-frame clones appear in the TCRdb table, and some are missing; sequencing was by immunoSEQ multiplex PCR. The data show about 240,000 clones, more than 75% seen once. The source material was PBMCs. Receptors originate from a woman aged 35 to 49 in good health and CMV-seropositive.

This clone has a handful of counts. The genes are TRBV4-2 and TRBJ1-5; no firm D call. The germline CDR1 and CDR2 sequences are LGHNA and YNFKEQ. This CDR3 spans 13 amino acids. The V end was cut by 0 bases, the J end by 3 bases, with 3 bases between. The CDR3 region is CASSQEANQPQHF. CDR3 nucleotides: TGTGCCAGCAGCCAAGAAGCCAATCAGCCCCAGCATTTT.

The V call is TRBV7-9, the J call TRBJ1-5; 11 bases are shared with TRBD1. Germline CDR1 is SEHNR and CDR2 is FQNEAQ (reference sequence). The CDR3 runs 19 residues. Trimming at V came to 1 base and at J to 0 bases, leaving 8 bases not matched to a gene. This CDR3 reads CASSLDRTGGVYSNQPQHF. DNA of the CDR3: TGTGCCAGCAGCTTAGATAGGACAGGGGGCGTCTATAGCAATCAGCCCCAGCATTTT.

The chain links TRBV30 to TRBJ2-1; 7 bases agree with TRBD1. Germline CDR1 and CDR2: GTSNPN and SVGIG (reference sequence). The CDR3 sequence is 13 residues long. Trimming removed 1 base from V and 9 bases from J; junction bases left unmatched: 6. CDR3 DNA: TGTGCCTGGAGTGCCGTACAGGGGACTGAGCAGTTCTTC. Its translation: CAWSAVQGTEQFF.

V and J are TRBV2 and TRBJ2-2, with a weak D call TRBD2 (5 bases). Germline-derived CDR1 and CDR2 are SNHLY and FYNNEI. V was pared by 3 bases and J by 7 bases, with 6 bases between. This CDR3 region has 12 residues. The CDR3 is CASSDEGGELFF. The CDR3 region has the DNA TGTGCCAGCAGTGACGAGGGCGGGGAGCTGTTTTTT.

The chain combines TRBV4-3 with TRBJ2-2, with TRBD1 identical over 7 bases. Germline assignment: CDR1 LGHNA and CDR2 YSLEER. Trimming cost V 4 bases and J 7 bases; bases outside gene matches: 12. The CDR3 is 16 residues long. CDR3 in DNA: TGCGCCAGCAGCCGTTTTCCGGGACAGCCCGACGGGGAGCTGTTTTTT. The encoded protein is CASSRFPGQPDGELFF.

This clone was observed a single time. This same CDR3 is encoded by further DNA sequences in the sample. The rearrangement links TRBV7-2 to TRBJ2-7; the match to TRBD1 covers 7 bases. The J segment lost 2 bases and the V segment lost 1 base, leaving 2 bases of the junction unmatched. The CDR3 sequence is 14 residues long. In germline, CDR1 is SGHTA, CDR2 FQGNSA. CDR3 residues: CASSLDRGPYEQYF. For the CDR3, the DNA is TGTGCCAGCAGCTTAGACAGGGGCCCCTACGAGCAGTACTTC.

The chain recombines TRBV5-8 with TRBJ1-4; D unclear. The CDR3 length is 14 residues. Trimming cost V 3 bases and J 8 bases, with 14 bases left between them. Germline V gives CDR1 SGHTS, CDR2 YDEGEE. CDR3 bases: TGTGCCAGCAGCTCCGGGGAGGGTTGGGAAAAACTGTTTTTT. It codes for CASSSGEGWEKLFF.

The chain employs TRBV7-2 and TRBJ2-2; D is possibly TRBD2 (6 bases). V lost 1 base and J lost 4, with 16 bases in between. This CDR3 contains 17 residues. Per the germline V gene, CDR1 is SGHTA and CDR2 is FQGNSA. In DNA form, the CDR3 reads TGTGCCAGCAGCTTAGATACGGGACTGACTTCCACCGGGGAGCTGTTTTTT. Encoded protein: CASSLDTGLTSTGELFF.

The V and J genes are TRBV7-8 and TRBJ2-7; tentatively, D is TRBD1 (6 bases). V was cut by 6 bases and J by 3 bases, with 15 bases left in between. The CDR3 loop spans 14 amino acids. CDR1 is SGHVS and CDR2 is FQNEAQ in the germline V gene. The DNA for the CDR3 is TGTGCCAGCAGTCTCGCCAGGGGTGTCTACGAGCAGTACTTC. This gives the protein CASSLARGVYEQYF.

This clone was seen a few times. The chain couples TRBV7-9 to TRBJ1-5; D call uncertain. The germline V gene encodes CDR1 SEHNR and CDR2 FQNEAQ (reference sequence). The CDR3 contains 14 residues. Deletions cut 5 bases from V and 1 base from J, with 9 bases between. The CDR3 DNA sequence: TGTGCCAGCAGCCCCGACATCAGCAATCAGCCCCAGCATTTT. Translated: CASSPDISNQPQHF.

The CDR3 region has the DNA TGCAGCGCCCCTTGGGCAGCCACAGATACGCAGTATTTT. It codes for CSAPWAATDTQYF. The chain links TRBV29-1 to TRBJ2-3; D remains ambiguous. Trimming shortened V by 7 bases and J by 2 bases, and 13 bases separated the two germline ends. The length of the CDR3 is 13 residues. Germline V lookup: CDR1 SQVTM, CDR2 ANQGSEA.

The CDR3 sequence: CASGQTGGYGYTF. Here the CDR3 DNA reads TGCGCCAGCGGCCAAACAGGGGGCTATGGCTACACCTTC. The V gene is TRBV5-1, the J gene TRBJ1-2; the match to TRBD1 covers 8 bases. The CDR3 is made up of 13 amino acids. The J segment lost 4 bases and the V segment lost 7 bases, leaving 6 bases of the junction unmatched. Germline CDR1 and CDR2: SGHRS and YFSETQ.

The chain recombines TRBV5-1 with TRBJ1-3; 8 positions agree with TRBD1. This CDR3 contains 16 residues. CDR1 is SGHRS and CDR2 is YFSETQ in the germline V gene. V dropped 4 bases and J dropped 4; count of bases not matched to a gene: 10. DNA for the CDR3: TGCGCCAGCAGCACCTCGGTGCAGGGGGCAGGAAACACCATATATTTT. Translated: CASSTSVQGAGNTIYF.

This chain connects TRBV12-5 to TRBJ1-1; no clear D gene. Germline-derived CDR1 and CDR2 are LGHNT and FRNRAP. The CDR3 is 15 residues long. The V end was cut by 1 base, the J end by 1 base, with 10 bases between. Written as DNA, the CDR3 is TGTGCTAGTGGTTTGGGCTTATACAAGAACACTGAAGCTTTCTTT. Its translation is CASGLGLYKNTEAFF.

CDR3 in DNA: TGTGCCAGCAGCTTATCCATGAACACTGAAGCTTTCTTT. It translates to CASSLSMNTEAFF. The rearrangement joins TRBV7-8 to TRBJ1-1; D gene uncertain. CDR1 is SGHVS, CDR2 FQNEAQ, per germline. The CDR3 spans 13 residues. Deletions cut 2 bases from V and 0 bases from J, with 4 bases between.

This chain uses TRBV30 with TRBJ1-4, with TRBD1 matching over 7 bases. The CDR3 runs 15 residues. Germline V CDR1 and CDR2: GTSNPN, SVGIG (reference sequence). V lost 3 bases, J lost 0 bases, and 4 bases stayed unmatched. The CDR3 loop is CAWRTGKSTNEKLFF. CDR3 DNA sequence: TGTGCCTGGAGGACAGGGAAGTCAACTAATGAAAAACTGTTTTTT.

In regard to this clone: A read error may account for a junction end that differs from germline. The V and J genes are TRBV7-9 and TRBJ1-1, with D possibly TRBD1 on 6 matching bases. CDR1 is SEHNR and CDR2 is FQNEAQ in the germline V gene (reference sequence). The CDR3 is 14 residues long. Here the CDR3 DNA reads TGTTCCAGCAGCTTAAGGACAGCTAACACTGAAGCTTTCTTT. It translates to CSSSLRTANTEAFF.

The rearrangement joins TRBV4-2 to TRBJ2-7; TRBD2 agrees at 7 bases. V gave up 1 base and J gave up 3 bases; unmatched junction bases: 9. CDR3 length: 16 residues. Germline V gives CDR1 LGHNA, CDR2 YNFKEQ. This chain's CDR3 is CASSQALAAGLYEQYF. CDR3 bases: TGTGCCAGCAGCCAAGCCCTGGCAGCGGGGCTCTACGAGCAGTACTTC.

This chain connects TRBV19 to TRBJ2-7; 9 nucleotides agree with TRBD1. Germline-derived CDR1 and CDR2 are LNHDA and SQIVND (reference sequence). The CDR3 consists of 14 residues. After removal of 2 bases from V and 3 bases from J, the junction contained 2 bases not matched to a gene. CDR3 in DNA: TGTGCCAGTAGTATAACAGGGGGCATCTACGAGCAGTACTTC. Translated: CASSITGGIYEQYF.

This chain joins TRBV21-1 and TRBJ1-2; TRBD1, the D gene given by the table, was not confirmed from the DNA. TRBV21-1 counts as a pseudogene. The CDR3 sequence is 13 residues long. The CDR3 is CASSKSQGDGYTF. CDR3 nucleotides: TGTGCCAGCAGCAAAAGTCAGGGGGATGGCTACACCTTC.

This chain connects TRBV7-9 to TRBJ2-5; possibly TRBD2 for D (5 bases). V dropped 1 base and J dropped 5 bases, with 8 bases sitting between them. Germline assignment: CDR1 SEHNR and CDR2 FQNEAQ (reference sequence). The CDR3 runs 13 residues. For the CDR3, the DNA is TGTGCCAGCAGCTTAGTAAGGGAGGAGACCCAGTACTTC. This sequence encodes CASSLVREETQYF.

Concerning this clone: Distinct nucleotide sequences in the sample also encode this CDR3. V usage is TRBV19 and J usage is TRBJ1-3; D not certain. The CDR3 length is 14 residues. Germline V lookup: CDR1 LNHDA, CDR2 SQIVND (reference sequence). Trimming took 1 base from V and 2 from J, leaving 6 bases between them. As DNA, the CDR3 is TGTGCCAGTAGTATAGGAGGAACTGGAAACACCATATATTTT. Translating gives CASSIGGTGNTIYF.

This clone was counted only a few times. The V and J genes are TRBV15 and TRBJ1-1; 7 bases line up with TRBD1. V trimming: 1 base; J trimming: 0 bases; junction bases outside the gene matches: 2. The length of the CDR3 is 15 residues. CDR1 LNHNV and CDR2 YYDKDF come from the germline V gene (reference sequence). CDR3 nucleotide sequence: TGTGCCACCAGCAGAGCAGGGGGTATGAACACTGAAGCTTTCTTT. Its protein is CATSRAGGMNTEAFF. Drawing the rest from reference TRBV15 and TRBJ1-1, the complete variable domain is DAMVIQNPRYQVTQFGKPVTLSCSQTLNHNVMYWYQQKSSQAPKLLFHYYDKDFNNEADTPDNFQSRRPNTSFCFLDIRSPGLGDTAMYLCATSRAGGMNTEAFFGQGTRLTVV.

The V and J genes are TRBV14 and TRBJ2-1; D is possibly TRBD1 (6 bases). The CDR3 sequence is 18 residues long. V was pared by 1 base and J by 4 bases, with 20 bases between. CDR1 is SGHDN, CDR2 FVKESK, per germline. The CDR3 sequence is CASSQVGYREILYNEQFF. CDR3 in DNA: TGTGCCAGCAGCCAAGTCGGATACAGGGAGATTTTATACAATGAGCAGTTCTTC.

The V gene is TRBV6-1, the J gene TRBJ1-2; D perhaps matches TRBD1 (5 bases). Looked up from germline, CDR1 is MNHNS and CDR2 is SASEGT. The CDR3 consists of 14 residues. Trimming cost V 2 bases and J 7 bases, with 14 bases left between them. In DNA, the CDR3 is TGTGCCAGCAGTGAAAACAGGCCCGCAGGTGGCTACACCTTC. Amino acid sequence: CASSENRPAGGYTF.

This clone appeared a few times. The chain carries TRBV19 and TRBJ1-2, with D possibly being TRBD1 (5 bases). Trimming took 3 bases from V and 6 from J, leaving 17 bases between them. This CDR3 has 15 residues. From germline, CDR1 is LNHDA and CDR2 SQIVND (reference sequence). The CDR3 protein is CASSIWTTQWDGYTF. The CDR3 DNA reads TGTGCCAGTAGTATCTGGACAACTCAATGGGATGGCTACACCTTC.

As DNA, the CDR3 is TGTGCCAGCACCAAGGACAGGGGTGACGAGCAGTACTTC. This codes for CASTKDRGDEQYF. V usage is TRBV2 and J usage is TRBJ2-7, with 9 bases that match TRBD1. In germline, CDR1 is SNHLY, CDR2 FYNNEI. The CDR3 totals 13 residues. J was trimmed by 5 bases and V by 7 bases; bases with no gene match: 6.

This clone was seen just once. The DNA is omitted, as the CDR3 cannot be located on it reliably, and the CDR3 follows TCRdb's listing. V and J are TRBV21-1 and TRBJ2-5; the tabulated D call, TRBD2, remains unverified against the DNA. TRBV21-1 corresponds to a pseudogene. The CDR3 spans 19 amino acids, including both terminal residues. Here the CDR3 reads CASSIQKAVAGGTRETQYF.

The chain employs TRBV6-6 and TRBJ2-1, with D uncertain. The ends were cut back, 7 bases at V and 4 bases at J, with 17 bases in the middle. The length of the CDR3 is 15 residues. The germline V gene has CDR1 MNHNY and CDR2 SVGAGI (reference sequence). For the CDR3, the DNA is TGTGCCAGCACCGCCGGGTCAGTAACTTACAATGAGCAGTTCTTC. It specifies CASTAGSVTYNEQFF.

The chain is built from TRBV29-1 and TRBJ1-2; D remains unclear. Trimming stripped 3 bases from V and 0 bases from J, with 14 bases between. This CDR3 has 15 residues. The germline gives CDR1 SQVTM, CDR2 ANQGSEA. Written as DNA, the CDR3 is TGCAGCGTTGATTTCGCGGCTTCCTCTAACTATGGCTACACCTTC. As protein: CSVDFAASSNYGYTF.

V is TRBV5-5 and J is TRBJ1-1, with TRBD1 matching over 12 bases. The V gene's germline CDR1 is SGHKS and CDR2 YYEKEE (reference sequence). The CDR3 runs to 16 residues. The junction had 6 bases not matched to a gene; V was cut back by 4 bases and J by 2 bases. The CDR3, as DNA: TGTGCCAGCAGCGACCGGGACAGGGGGCTAAACACTGAAGCTTTCTTT. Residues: CASSDRDRGLNTEAFF.

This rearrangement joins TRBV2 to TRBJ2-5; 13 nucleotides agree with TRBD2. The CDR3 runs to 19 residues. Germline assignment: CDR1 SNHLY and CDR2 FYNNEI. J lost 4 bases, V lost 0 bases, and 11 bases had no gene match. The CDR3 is CASSEALRTSGGRRETQYF. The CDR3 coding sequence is TGTGCCAGCAGTGAAGCGCTGAGGACTAGCGGGGGTAGGCGAGAGACCCAGTACTTC.